These T cell receptor beta chains were read from a single sample in a study of blood T cell repertoires in COVID-19. Libraries were prepared by immunoSEQ multiplex PCR; TCRdb keeps only in-frame clonotypes and omits some of them. Here the sample spans approximately 76,000 clones, around 86% being singletons. Material for sequencing was peripheral blood. These receptor sequences come from a woman aged 55-70 years with acute or convalescent COVID-19. The CDR3 runs from the conserved cysteine through the conserved F or W. D genes are given only for firm matches. Expanded clones are given a class, and other clones once, few, many or no size at all.

>.|.|TRBJ1-2|TRBV10-1
CASSESGQPYGYTF
TGCGCCAGCAGTGAGAGCGGACAGCCGTATGGCTACACCTTC
>once|.|TRBJ1-2|TRBV7-8
CASSFGTGGGVFYGYTF
TGTGCCAGCAGCTTTGGGACTGGAGGTGGAGTGTTCTATGGCTACACCTTC
>.|.|TRBJ1-2|TRBV4-1
CASSHLGGGDGYTF
TGCGCCAGCAGCCATCTAGGGGGGGGCGATGGCTACACCTTC
>.|TRBD2|TRBJ2-1|TRBV18
CASSKTSGGSYEQFF
TGTGCCAGCTCAAAGACTAGCGGGGGTTCGTATGAGCAGTTCTTC
>.|TRBD1|TRBJ2-4|TRBV5-1
CASSPRTGENIQYF
TGCGCCAGCAGCCCCCGGACAGGGGAAAACATTCAGTACTTC
>.|.|TRBJ1-1|TRBV5-4
CASSKGLGETTEAFF
TGTGCCAGCAGCAAGGGACTCGGAGAGACCACTGAAGCTTTCTTT
>.|TRBD2|TRBJ2-7|TRBV4-1
CASSQDHLAGGRSEQYF
TGCGCCAGCAGCCAAGATCACCTAGCGGGGGGGCGGTCCGAGCAGTACTTC
>few|TRBD1|TRBJ1-2|TRBV2
CASSSQGVGGYTF
TGTGCCAGCAGTTCCCAGGGGGTCGGGGGCTACACCTTC
>.|.|TRBJ1-5|TRBV6-1
CASSDLEERQPQHF
TGTGCCAGCAGTGATTTGGAGGAACGGCAGCCCCAGCATTTT
>.|.|TRBJ2-3|TRBV7-2
CASSSTGTTDTQYF
TGTGCCAGCAGCTCTACCGGGACTACAGATACGCAGTATTTT
>.|.|TRBJ2-3|TRBV3-1/TRBV3-2
CASSLATASSTDTQYF
TGTGCCAGCAGCCTAGCAACGGCCTCTAGCACAGATACGCAGTATTTT
>.|.|TRBJ1-2|TRBV6-5
CASSPGKYGYTF
TGTGCCAGCAGTCCGGGGAAGTATGGCTACACCTTC
>once|.|TRBJ1-5|TRBV12-5
CASGFLTEYSNQPQHF
TGTGCTAGTGGTTTCCTGACAGAGTATAGCAATCAGCCCCAGCATTTT
>.|TRBD1|TRBJ1-5|TRBV27
CASSLFYSMDRNNQPQHF
TGTGCCAGCAGCCTCTTTTACTCGATGGACAGGAACAATCAGCCCCAGCATTTT
>.|.|TRBJ2-3|TRBV27
CASSRDGGITDTQYF
TGTGCCAGCAGCCGTGACGGAGGAATCACAGATACGCAGTATTTT
>.|.|TRBJ2-5|TRBV6-2/TRBV6-3
CASSLYLDRLEYF
TGTGCCAGCAGTCTCTATCTGGACAGACTTGAGTACTTC
>.|.|TRBJ2-3|TRBV18
CASSPWVTSPDTQYF
TGTGCCAGCTCACCATGGGTGACTTCCCCCGATACGCAGTATTTT
>.|TRBD1|TRBJ2-2|TRBV6-5
CASSYRTGGAGELFF
TGTGCCAGCAGTTACCGTACAGGGGGAGCCGGGGAGCTGTTTTTT
>.|.|TRBJ1-5|TRBV19
CASSIDQDRSQPQHF
TGTGCCAGTAGTATAGATCAGGACAGAAGTCAGCCCCAGCATTTT
>.|.|TRBJ1-1|TRBV11-3
CASAKDRTLEAFF
TGTGCCAGCGCTAAGGACAGAACCCTTGAAGCTTTCTTT
>.|.|TRBJ2-6|TRBV2
CASSERFGAAESGANVLTF
TGTGCCAGCAGTGAAAGGTTCGGCGCGGCGGAATCTGGGGCCAACGTCCTGACTTTC
>.|.|TRBJ1-1|TRBV21-1
CASSPPRGNTEAFF
TGTGCCAGCAGCCCACCCCGGGGGAACACTGAAGCTTTCTTT
>.|.|TRBJ1-6|TRBV9
CASSVADSGYSRNSPLHF
TGTGCCAGCAGCGTAGCGGATTCGGGGTATTCTAGAAATTCACCCCTCCACTTT
>.|TRBD1|TRBJ2-1|TRBV6-5
CASSYPDRQDEQFF
TGTGCCAGCAGTTACCCGGACAGGCAGGATGAGCAGTTCTTC
>.|TRBD2|TRBJ2-7|TRBV5-8
CASSRPGTRHPEQYF
TGTGCCAGCTCCCGACCCGGGACTAGACACCCCGAGCAGTACTTC
>few|.|TRBJ1-5|TRBV7-2
CASSNDKSAQPQHF
TGTGCCAGCAGCAATGACAAGTCGGCTCAGCCCCAGCATTTT
>.|TRBD1|TRBJ1-2|TRBV4-2
CASSQDLGTDYGYTF
TGTGCCAGCAGCCAAGATCTAGGGACAGACTATGGCTACACCTTC
>.|.|TRBJ1-5|TRBV7-9
CASSSPGQAMGQPQHF
TGTGCCAGCAGCTCTCCGGGACAAGCAATGGGTCAGCCCCAGCATTTT
>once|.|TRBJ2-1|TRBV2
CASRVLDSSGEQFF
TGTGCCAGCAGGGTACTTGACTCCTCGGGGGAGCAGTTCTTC
>.|TRBD1|TRBJ2-1|TRBV28
CASRTTGNNEQFF
TGTGCCAGCAGAACGACAGGGAACAATGAGCAGTTCTTC
>.|.|TRBJ1-1|TRBV3-1/TRBV3-2
CASTPIGGTYEAFF
TGTGCCAGCACCCCGATCGGGGGAACCTATGAAGCTTTCTTT
>.|TRBD2|TRBJ2-7|TRBV6-2/TRBV6-3
CASSYSPLAGVTYEQYF
TGTGCCAGCAGTTACTCCCCACTAGCGGGGGTGACCTACGAGCAGTACTTC
>.|TRBD2|TRBJ2-5|TRBV5-1
CASSLSGGAEGETQYF
TGCGCCAGCAGCTTAAGCGGGGGGGCCGAAGGAGAGACCCAGTACTTC
>.|.|TRBJ2-3|TRBV5-1
CASSLAAVSTDTQYF
TGCGCCAGCAGCTTAGCCGCCGTTAGCACAGATACGCAGTATTTT
>.|.|TRBJ1-6|TRBV30
CAWGSSYNSPLHF
TGTGCCTGGGGGAGCTCCTATAATTCACCCCTCCACTTT
>.|.|TRBJ2-1|TRBV10-2
CASNESNYNEQFF
TGCGCCAGCAATGAGTCTAATTACAATGAGCAGTTCTTC
>.|.|TRBJ1-1|TRBV3-1/TRBV3-2
CASSQTANTEAFF
TGTGCCAGCAGCCAGACAGCTAACACTGAAGCTTTCTTT
>.|.|TRBJ1-3|TRBV7-2
CASSSTRGSGNTIYF
TGTGCCAGCAGCTCGACCCGGGGCTCTGGAAACACCATATATTTT
>.|TRBD2|TRBJ2-2|TRBV7-2
CASSFRRGDGELFF
TGTGCCAGCAGCTTTCGGCGGGGGGACGGGGAGCTGTTTTTT
>.|.|TRBJ1-3|TRBV24-1
CATSCGGGERSGNTIYF
TGTGCCACCAGTTGTGGAGGGGGGGAGCGCTCTGGAAACACCATATATTTT
>few|.|TRBJ2-7|TRBV7-5
CARSLVRNTYEQYF
TGTGCCAGAAGCTTAGTGAGGAACACCTACGAGCAGTACTTC
>.|.|TRBJ2-3|TRBV4-1
CASSQVAALNQPQYF
TGCGCCAGCAGCCAAGTGGCGGCGCTAAATCAGCCCCAGTATTTT
>.|TRBD2|TRBJ2-1|TRBV19
CASQFVAGRDEQFF
TGTGCCAGTCAGTTCGTAGCGGGGCGGGATGAGCAGTTCTTC
>.|.|TRBJ2-1|TRBV6-2/TRBV6-3
CASSIFNEQFF
TGTGCCAGCAGTATCTTCAATGAGCAGTTCTTC
>.|.|TRBJ2-7|TRBV7-2
CASTRDLSSYEQYF
TGTGCCAGCACCCGGGACTTAAGCTCCTACGAGCAGTACTTC
>.|.|TRBJ2-7|TRBV30
CAWSVPAGTYEQYF
TGTGCCTGGAGTGTACCCGCCGGGACCTACGAGCAGTACTTC
>.|TRBD2|TRBJ2-2|TRBV30
CACSIGGGGAESGELFF
TGTGCCTGCTCCATTGGGGGCGGGGGGGCCGAATCCGGGGAGCTGTTTTTT
>.|.|TRBJ2-7|TRBV28
CASSTPGHPYEQYF
TGTGCCAGCAGTACACCGGGACACCCCTACGAGCAGTACTTC
>.|.|TRBJ2-2|TRBV10-3
CAISDVAGVEELFF
TGTGCCATCAGTGATGTGGCAGGGGTCGAGGAGCTGTTTTTT